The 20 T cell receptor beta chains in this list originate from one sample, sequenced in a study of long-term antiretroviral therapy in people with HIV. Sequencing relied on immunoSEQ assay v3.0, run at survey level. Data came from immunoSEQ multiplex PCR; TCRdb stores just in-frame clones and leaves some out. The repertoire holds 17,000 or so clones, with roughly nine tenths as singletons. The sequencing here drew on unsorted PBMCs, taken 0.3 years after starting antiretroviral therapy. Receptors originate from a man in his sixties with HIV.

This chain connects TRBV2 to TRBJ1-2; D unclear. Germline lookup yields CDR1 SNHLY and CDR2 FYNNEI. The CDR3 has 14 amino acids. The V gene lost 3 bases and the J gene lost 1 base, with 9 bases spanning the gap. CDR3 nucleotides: TGTGCCAGCAGTGAGGGATCGTATAACTATGGCTACACCTTC. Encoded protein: CASSEGSYNYGYTF.

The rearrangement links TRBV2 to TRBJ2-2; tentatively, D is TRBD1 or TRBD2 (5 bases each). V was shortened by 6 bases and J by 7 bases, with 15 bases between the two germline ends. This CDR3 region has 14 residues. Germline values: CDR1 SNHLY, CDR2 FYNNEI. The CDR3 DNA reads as TGTGCCAGCAGGAGGGGTAGGGATAGCGGGGAGCTGTTTTTT. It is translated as CASRRGRDSGELFF.

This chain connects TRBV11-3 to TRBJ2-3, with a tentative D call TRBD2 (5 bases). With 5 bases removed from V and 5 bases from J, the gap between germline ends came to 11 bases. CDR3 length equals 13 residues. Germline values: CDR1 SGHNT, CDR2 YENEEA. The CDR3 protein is CASSPSGGDTQYF. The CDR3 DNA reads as TGTGCCAGCAGCCCATCAGGAGGAGATACGCAGTATTTT.

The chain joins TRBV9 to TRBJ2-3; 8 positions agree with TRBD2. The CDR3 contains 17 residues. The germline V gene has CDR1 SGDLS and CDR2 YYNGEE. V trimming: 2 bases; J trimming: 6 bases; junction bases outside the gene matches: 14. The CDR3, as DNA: TGTGCCAGCAGCGTGGCGGGAGGTGGTCCGTCTCTGGATACGCAGTATTTT. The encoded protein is CASSVAGGGPSLDTQYF. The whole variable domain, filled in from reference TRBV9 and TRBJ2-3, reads DSGVTQTPKHLITATGQRVTLRCSPRSGDLSVYWYQQSLDQGLQFLIQYYNGEERAKGNILERFSAQQFPDLHSELNLSSLELGDSALYFCASSVAGGGPSLDTQYFGPGTRLTVL.

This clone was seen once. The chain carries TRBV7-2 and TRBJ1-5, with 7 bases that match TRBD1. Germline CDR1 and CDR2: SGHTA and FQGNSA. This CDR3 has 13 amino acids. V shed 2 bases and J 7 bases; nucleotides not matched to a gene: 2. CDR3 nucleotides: TGTGCCAGCAGCTTACAGGGGGACCAGCCCCAGCATTTT. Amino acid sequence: CASSLQGDQPQHF.

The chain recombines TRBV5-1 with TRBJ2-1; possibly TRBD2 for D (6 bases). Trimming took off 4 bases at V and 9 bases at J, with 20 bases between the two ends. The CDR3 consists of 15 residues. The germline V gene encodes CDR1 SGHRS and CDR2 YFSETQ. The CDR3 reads CASSQASVARGEQFF. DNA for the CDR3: TGCGCCAGCAGCCAGGCTAGCGTCGCTCGGGGTGAGCAGTTCTTC.

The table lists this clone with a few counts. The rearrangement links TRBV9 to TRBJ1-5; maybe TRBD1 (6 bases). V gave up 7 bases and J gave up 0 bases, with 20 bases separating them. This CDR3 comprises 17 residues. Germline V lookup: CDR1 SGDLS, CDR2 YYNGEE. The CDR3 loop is CASGAGGRVYSNQPQHF. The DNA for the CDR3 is TGTGCCAGCGGCGCGGGGGGGCGGGTTTATAGCAATCAGCCCCAGCATTTT.

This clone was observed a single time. CDR3 sequence reads: CSVEAWAGGTEAFF. CDR3 DNA sequence: TGCAGCGTTGAAGCGTGGGCGGGGGGGACTGAAGCTTTCTTT. The chain carries TRBV29-1 and TRBJ1-1; D might be TRBD1 (5 bases). The germline gives CDR1 SQVTM, CDR2 ANQGSEA. The ends were cut back, 1 base at V and 5 bases at J, with 14 bases in the middle. The CDR3 totals 14 residues. The whole variable domain, remainder taken from reference TRBV29-1 and TRBJ1-1, is SAVISQKPSRDICQRGTSLTIQCQVDSQVTMMFWYRQQPGQSLTLIATANQGSEATYESGFVIDKFPISRPNLTFSTLTVSNMSPEDSSIYLCSVEAWAGGTEAFFGQGTRLTVV.

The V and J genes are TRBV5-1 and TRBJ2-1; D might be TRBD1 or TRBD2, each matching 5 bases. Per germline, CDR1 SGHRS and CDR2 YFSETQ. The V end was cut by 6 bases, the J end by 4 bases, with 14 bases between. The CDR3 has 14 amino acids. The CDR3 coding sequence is TGCGCCAGCATGGATGGGACGGGATACAATGAGCAGTTCTTC. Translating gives CASMDGTGYNEQFF.

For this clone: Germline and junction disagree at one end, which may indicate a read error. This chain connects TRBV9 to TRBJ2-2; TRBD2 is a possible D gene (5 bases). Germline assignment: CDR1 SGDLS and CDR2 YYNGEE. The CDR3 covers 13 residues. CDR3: CASSPPTHRGAVF. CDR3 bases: TGTGCCAGCAGCCCACCAACCCACCGGGGAGCTGTTTTT.

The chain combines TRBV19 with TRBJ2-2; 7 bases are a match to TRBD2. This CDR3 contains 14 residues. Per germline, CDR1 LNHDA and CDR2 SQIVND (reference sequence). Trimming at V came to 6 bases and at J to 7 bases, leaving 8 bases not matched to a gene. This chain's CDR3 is CASRSAGAVGELFF. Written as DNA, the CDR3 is TGTGCCAGTAGGTCGGCGGGAGCGGTCGGGGAGCTGTTTTTT.

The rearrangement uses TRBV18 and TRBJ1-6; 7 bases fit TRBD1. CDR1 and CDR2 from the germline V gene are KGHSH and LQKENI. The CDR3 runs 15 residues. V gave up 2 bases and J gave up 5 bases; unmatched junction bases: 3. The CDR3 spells CASSPGGGNNSPLHF. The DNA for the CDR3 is TGTGCCAGCTCACCAGGAGGGGGCAATAATTCACCCCTCCACTTT.

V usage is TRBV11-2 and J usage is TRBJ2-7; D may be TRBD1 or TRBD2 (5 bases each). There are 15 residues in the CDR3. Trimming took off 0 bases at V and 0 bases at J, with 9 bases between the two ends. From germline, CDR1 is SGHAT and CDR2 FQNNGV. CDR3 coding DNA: TGTGCCAGCAGCTTAGAGCATGGGGGCTCCTACGAGCAGTACTTC. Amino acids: CASSLEHGGSYEQYF.

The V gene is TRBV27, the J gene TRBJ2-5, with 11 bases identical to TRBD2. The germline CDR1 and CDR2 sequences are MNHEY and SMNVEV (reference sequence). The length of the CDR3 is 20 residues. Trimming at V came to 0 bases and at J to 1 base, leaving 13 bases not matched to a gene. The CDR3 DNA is TGTGCCAGCAGTTTATCGCCGGGGGGAGGGCTAGCGGGAGGCCAAGAGACCCAGTACTTC. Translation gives CASSLSPGGGLAGGQETQYF.

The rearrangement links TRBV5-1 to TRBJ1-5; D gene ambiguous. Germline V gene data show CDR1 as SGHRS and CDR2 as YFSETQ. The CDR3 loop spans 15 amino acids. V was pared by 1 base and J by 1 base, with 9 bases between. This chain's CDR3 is CASSLMGLSNQPQHF. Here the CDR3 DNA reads TGCGCCAGCAGCTTGATGGGGTTAAGCAATCAGCCCCAGCATTTT.

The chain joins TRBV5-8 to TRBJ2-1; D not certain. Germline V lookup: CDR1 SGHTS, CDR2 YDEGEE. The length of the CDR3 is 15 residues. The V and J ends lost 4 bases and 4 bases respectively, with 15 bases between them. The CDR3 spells CASSAQAPAYNEQFF. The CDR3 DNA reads TGTGCCAGCAGCGCGCAGGCTCCGGCTTACAATGAGCAGTTCTTC.

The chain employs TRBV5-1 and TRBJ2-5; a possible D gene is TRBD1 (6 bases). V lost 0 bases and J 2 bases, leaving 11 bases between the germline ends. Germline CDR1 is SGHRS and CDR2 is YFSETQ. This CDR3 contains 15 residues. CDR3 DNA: TGCGCCAGCAGCTTGGGAGGGGGTTTACAAGAGACCCAGTACTTC. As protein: CASSLGGGLQETQYF.

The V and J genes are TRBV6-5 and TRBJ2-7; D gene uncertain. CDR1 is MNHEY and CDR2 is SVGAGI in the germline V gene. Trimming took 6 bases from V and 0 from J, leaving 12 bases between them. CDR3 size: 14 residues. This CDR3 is CASSRSEASYEQYF. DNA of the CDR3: TGTGCCAGCAGCCGCTCAGAGGCCTCCTACGAGCAGTACTTC.

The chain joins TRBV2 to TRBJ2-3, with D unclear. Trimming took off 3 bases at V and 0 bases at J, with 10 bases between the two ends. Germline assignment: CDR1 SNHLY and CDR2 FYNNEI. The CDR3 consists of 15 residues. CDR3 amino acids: CASSDGRASTDTQYF. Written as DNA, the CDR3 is TGTGCCAGCAGTGACGGTAGGGCTAGCACAGATACGCAGTATTTT.

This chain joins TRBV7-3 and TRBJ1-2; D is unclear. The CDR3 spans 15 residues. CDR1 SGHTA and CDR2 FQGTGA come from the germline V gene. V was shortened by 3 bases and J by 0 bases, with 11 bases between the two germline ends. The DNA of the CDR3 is TGTGCCAGCAGCTTTACACAGTCCACTAACTATGGCTACACCTTC. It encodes CASSFTQSTNYGYTF. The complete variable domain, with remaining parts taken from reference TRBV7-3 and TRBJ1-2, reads GAGVSQTPSNKVTEKGKYVELRCDPISGHTALYWYRQSLGQGPEFLIYFQGTGAADDSGLPNDRFFAVRPEGSVSTLKIQRTERGDSAVYLCASSFTQSTNYGYTFGSGTRLTVV.